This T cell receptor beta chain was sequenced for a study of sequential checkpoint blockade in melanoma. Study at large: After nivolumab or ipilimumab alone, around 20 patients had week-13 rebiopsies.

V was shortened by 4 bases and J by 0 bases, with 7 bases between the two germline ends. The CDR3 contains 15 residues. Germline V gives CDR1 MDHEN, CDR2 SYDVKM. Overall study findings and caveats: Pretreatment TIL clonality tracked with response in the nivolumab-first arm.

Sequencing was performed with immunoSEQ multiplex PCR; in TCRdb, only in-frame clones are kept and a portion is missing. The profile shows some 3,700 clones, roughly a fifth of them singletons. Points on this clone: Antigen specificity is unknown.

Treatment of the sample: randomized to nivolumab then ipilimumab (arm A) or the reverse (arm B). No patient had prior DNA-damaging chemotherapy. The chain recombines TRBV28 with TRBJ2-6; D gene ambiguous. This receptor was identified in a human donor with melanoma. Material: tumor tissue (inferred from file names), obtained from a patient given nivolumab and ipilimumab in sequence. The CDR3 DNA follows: TGTGCCAGCAGTTCCCCCGACTCTGGGGCCAACGTCCTGACTTTC. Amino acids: CASSSPDSGANVLTF.